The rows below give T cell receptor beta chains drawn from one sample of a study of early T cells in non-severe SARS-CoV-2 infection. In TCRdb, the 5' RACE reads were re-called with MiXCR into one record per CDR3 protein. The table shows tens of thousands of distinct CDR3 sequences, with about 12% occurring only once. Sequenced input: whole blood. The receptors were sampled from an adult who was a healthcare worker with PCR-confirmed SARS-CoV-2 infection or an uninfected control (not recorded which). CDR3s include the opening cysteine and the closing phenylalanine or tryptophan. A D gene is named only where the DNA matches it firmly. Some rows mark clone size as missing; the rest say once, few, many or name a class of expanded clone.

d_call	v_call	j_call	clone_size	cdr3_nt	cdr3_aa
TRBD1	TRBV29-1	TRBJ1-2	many	TGCAGCGTTGAGGACAGGTTGGACTATGGCTACACCTTC	CSVEDRLDYGYTF
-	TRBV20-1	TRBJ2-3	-	TGCAGTGCTAGAGTAGATACGCAGTATTTT	CSARVDTQYF
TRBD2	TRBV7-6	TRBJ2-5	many	TGTGCCAGCAGCCCGGATAGGCCTAGCGGGGGTTTACAAGAGACCCAGTACTTC	CASSPDRPSGGLQETQYF
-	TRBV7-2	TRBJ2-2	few	TGTGCCAGCAGCTTATGGTCCGCCGGGGAGCTGTTTTTT	CASSLWSAGELFF
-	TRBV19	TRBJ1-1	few	TGTGCCAGTAGTATAGGTCGGACCGCCAACACTGAAGCTTTCTTT	CASSIGRTANTEAFF
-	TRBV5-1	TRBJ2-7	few	TGCGCCAGCAGCTTGGAAGGGGGACACGAGCAGTACTTC	CASSLEGGHEQYF
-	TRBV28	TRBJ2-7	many	TGTGCCAGCATTACCCCGCAGGGTCACGAGCAGTACTTC	CASITPQGHEQYF
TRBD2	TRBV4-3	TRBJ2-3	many	TGCGCCAGCAGCCAGGAGGGAGGGGTAGCGGGAGTAAATACGCAGTATTTT	CASSQEGGVAGVNTQYF
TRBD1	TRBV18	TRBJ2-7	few	TGTGCCAGCTCACCTTATAGGGACAGACTCTACGAGCAGTACTTC	CASSPYRDRLYEQYF
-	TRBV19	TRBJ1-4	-	TGTGCCAGTAGTCCTGCCGTAGGGGACGCCCAACTGTTTTTT	CASSPAVGDAQLFF
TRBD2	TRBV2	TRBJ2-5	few	TGTGCCAGCATAATGGAGACTAGCGGGGTGACGCCAACCCAGTACTTC	CASIMETSGVTPTQYF
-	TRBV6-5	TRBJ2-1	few	TGTGCCAGCAGCCCCGACTTCTACTACAATGAGCAGTTCTTC	CASSPDFYYNEQFF
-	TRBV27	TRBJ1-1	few	TGTGCCAGCAGTTTATCTAGGGGACACACTGAAGCTTTCTTT	CASSLSRGHTEAFF
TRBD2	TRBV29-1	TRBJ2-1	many	TGCAGCGTCACTAGCGGGGGGAATAATGAGCAGTTCTTC	CSVTSGGNNEQFF
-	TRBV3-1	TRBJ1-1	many	TGTGCCAGCAGCCGAGCCAGAGGGACTGAAGCTTTCTTT	CASSRARGTEAFF
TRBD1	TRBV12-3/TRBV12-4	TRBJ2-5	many	TGTGCCAGCAGCCACTGGCGGGACAGGGGGCGGGAGACCCAGTACTTC	CASSHWRDRGRETQYF
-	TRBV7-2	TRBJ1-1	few	TGTGCCAGCAGCTTGCTCGCTGGCTCTGAAGCTTTCTTT	CASSLLAGSEAFF
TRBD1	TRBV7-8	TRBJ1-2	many	TGTGCCAGCCGAGGACGGACAGGATATGGCTACACCTTC	CASRGRTGYGYTF
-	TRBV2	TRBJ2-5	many	TGTGCCAGCAGTGACAGGGCAGAGACCCAGTACTTC	CASSDRAETQYF
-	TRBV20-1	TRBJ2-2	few	TGCAGTGCTAGAGATAGTGGGGATTCTACCGGGGAGCTGTTTTTT	CSARDSGDSTGELFF
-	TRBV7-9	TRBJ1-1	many	TGTGCCAGCAGCCAAATTCGGGGCACCACTGAAGCTTTCTTT	CASSQIRGTTEAFF
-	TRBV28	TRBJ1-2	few	TGTGCCAGCAGCGAAACAGGGATAGGCTACACCTTC	CASSETGIGYTF
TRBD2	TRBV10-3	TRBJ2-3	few	TGTGCCTCGAGGGAGATAGCGGGAGGAAGCACAGATACGCAGTATTTT	CASREIAGGSTDTQYF
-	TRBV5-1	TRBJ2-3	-	TGCGCCAGCAGATTTGGGGGTTTGGTATCAGATACGCAGTATTTT	CASRFGGLVSDTQYF
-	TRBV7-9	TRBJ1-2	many	TGTGCCAGCAGTAACCAGGAGGGGGTTTTTGGCTACACCTTC	CASSNQEGVFGYTF
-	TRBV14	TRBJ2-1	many	TGTGCCAGCAGCTGGCCGGGAGTCAATGAGCAGTTCTTC	CASSWPGVNEQFF
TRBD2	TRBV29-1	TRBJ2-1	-	TGCAGCGTGGCCGGAGCGGGAGAGGTCAATGAGCAGTTCTTC	CSVAGAGEVNEQFF
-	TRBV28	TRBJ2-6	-	TGTGCCAGCAGTTTGGCGCTTGCTGGGGCCAACGTCCTGACTTTC	CASSLALAGANVLTF
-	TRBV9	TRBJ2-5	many	TGTGCCAGCAGCGTAGAGGACACGGGGATGGAGACCCAGTACTTC	CASSVEDTGMETQYF
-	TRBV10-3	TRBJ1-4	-	TGTGCCACTCAAAGACAGGTCGGAAATGAAAAACTGTTTTTT	CATQRQVGNEKLFF
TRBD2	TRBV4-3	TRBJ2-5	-	TGCGCCAGCAGCCAAGGAGGGAGCGGGGGGCTCCGGGAGACCCAGTACTTC	CASSQGGSGGLRETQYF
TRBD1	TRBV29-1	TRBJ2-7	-	TGCAGCGTTCCCGTAGGACAGGGGGCTTGGGAGCAGTACTTC	CSVPVGQGAWEQYF
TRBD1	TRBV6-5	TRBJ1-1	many	TGTGCCAGCAGTGTCGGGACAGTGAACACTGAAGCTTTCTTT	CASSVGTVNTEAFF
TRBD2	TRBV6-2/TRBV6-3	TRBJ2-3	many	TGTGCCAGCAGTAGCGGGGGGGCCCGGCCAGATACGCAGTATTTT	CASSSGGARPDTQYF
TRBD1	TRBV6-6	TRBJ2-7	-	TGTGCCAGCTTTGAAAACCCCCGGGACAGGGCCTACGAGCAGTACTTC	CASFENPRDRAYEQYF
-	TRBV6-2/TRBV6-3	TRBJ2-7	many	TGTGCCAGCAGCCATTCCTACGAGCAGTACTTC	CASSHSYEQYF